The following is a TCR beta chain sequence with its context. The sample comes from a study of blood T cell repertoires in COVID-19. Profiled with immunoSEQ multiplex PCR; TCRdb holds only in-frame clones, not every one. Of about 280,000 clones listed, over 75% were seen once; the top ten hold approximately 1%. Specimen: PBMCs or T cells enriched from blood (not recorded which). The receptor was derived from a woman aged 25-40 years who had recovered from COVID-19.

The DNA of the CDR3 is TGCGCCAGCAGCTTCAACAGGCTTCAAGAGACCCAGTACTTC. Its translation is CASSFNRLQETQYF. The V gene is TRBV5-1, the J gene TRBJ2-5, with D perhaps TRBD1 (5 bases). Trimming stripped 2 bases from V and 2 bases from J, with 10 bases between. The CDR3 is made up of 14 amino acids. In germline, CDR1 is SGHRS, CDR2 YFSETQ.